This T cell receptor beta chain derives from a study of blood T cell repertoires in COVID-19. On the study more broadly: Samples taken during acute and convalescent COVID-19 were collected in the United States, Italy and Spain. PBMCs, B-cell-depleted T cells, or T cells were the source of the cDNA or gDNA that made up the material.

Ages ranged from about 18 to 89 years, with residence in about two dozen US areas. Clinical histories supplied by participants themselves formed the basis of cohort assignment. The repertoire was sequenced with immunoSEQ multiplex PCR; TCRdb's copy has only in-frame clones and lacks some. Of over 200,000 clones in the sample, 81% were seen once. Trimming cost V 8 bases and J 3 bases, with 14 bases left between them. The CDR3 consists of 14 residues. Germline V gene data show CDR1 as LNHDA and CDR2 as SQIVND (reference sequence). This receptor was identified in a woman aged 50 to 60 with acute COVID-19. Sequencing used PBMCs or T cells enriched from blood (not recorded which). The V gene is TRBV19, the J gene TRBJ1-5; no definite D call. The CDR3 bases are TGTGCCAGTTCTTATAGCGGAAACAATCAGCCCCAGCATTTT. Protein: CASSYSGNNQPQHF.